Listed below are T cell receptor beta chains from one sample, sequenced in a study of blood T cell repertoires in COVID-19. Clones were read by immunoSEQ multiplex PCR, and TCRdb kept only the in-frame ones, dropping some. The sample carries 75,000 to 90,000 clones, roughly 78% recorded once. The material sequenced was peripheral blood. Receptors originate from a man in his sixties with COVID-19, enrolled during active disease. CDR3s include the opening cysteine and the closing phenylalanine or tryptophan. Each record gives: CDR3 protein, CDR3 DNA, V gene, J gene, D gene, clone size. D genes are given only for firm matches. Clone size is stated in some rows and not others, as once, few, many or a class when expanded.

CDR3 protein: CASSLIGTGIQETQYF
CDR3 DNA: TGTGCCAGCAGCTTGATTGGGACAGGGATTCAAGAGACCCAGTACTTC
V gene: TRBV5-5
J gene: TRBJ2-5
D gene: TRBD1
clone size: .

CDR3 protein: CASSGGTSGGGSYNEQFF
CDR3 DNA: TGTGCCAGCAGCGGTGGGACTAGCGGGGGGGGCTCCTACAATGAGCAGTTCTTC
V gene: TRBV9
J gene: TRBJ2-1
D gene: TRBD2
clone size: .

CDR3 protein: CASSLGLAGGIEQFF
CDR3 DNA: TGTGCCAGCAGTTTAGGGCTAGCGGGAGGGATTGAGCAGTTCTTC
V gene: TRBV27
J gene: TRBJ2-1
D gene: TRBD2
clone size: few

CDR3 protein: CASSIGTSGWTQYF
CDR3 DNA: TGTGCCAGTAGTATCGGGACTAGCGGGTGGACCCAGTACTTC
V gene: TRBV19
J gene: TRBJ2-5
D gene: TRBD2
clone size: .

CDR3 protein: CASNWGGSTYEQYF
CDR3 DNA: TGTGCCAGCAATTGGGGGGGGTCCACCTACGAGCAGTACTTC
V gene: TRBV7-2
J gene: TRBJ2-7
D gene: TRBD2
clone size: .

CDR3 protein: CASSLAFLAGAGSYEQYF
CDR3 DNA: TGCGCCAGCAGCTTGGCCTTTCTAGCGGGAGCGGGCTCCTACGAGCAGTACTTC
V gene: TRBV5-1
J gene: TRBJ2-7
D gene: TRBD2
clone size: .

CDR3 protein: CASSLDPRENTEAFF
CDR3 DNA: TGTGCCAGCAGCTTAGACCCGAGGGAGAACACTGAAGCTTTCTTT
V gene: TRBV7-9
J gene: TRBJ1-1
D gene: .
clone size: .

CDR3 protein: CASRWQTRTYEQYF
CDR3 DNA: TGCGCCAGCAGATGGCAGACGAGGACCTACGAGCAGTACTTC
V gene: TRBV5-1
J gene: TRBJ2-7
D gene: .
clone size: once

CDR3 protein: CASSLGISAGGHEQYF
CDR3 DNA: TGTGCCAGCAGCTTAGGGATCTCAGCGGGAGGGCACGAGCAGTACTTC
V gene: TRBV13
J gene: TRBJ2-7
D gene: TRBD2
clone size: .

CDR3 protein: CAISDTSYEQYF
CDR3 DNA: TGTGCCATCAGTGATACTAGCTACGAGCAGTACTTC
V gene: TRBV10-3
J gene: TRBJ2-7
D gene: .
clone size: .

CDR3 protein: CASSLLPPGQSSYEQYF
CDR3 DNA: TGCGCCAGCAGCTTGCTCCCTCCGGGACAGAGCTCCTACGAGCAGTACTTC
V gene: TRBV5-1
J gene: TRBJ2-7
D gene: TRBD1
clone size: .

CDR3 protein: CASSLGQGAAFF
CDR3 DNA: TGTGCCAGCAGTCTAGGACAGGGGGCCGCGTTCTTC
V gene: TRBV2
J gene: TRBJ2-1
D gene: TRBD1
clone size: .

CDR3 protein: CASSRETRSSYEQYF
CDR3 DNA: TGTGCCAGCAGTAGGGAGACCAGATCCTCCTACGAGCAGTACTTC
V gene: TRBV6-5
J gene: TRBJ2-7
D gene: .
clone size: .

CDR3 protein: CASSPPGGGTGTEAFF
CDR3 DNA: TGTGCCAGCTCACCACCGGGCGGGGGTACGGGCACTGAAGCTTTCTTT
V gene: TRBV18
J gene: TRBJ1-1
D gene: .
clone size: .

CDR3 protein: CASSLDRGQSPLHF
CDR3 DNA: TGTGCCAGCAGCTTAGACAGGGGGCAGTCACCCCTCCACTTT
V gene: TRBV7-9
J gene: TRBJ1-6
D gene: TRBD1
clone size: .

CDR3 protein: CASSDREWYGYTF
CDR3 DNA: TGTGCCAGCAGCGACAGGGAATGGTATGGCTACACCTTC
V gene: TRBV11-3
J gene: TRBJ1-2
D gene: TRBD1
clone size: .

CDR3 protein: CASSFRETGQVVNEQYF
CDR3 DNA: TGTGCCAGCAGTTTTCGCGAGACGGGACAGGTCGTGAACGAGCAGTACTTC
V gene: TRBV27
J gene: TRBJ2-7
D gene: TRBD1
clone size: .

CDR3 protein: CASSLSPGQSTYGYTF
CDR3 DNA: TGTGCCAGCAGCTTGTCTCCGGGACAGAGCACCTATGGCTACACCTTC
V gene: TRBV5-6
J gene: TRBJ1-2
D gene: TRBD1
clone size: .

CDR3 protein: CASSLNRDYEQYF
CDR3 DNA: TGTGCCAGCAGCTTGAACAGGGACTACGAGCAGTACTTC
V gene: TRBV5-4
J gene: TRBJ2-7
D gene: .
clone size: .

CDR3 protein: CASSPFRGSNQPQHF
CDR3 DNA: TGTGCCAGCAGTCCGTTTCGGGGGAGCAATCAGCCCCAGCATTTT
V gene: TRBV7-9
J gene: TRBJ1-5
D gene: .
clone size: few

CDR3 protein: CASSVKGTYNEQFF
CDR3 DNA: TGTGCCAGCAGTGTTAAGGGGACCTACAATGAGCAGTTCTTC
V gene: TRBV6-4
J gene: TRBJ2-1
D gene: .
clone size: .

CDR3 protein: CASSALAVTGELFF
CDR3 DNA: TGTGCCAGCAGTGCACTAGCGGTCACCGGGGAGCTGTTTTTT
V gene: TRBV25-1
J gene: TRBJ2-2
D gene: TRBD2
clone size: once

CDR3 protein: CASSLASGPPNEKLFF
CDR3 DNA: TGTGCCAGCAGCTTAGCGAGCGGCCCGCCAAATGAAAAACTGTTTTTT
V gene: TRBV7-9
J gene: TRBJ1-4
D gene: .
clone size: .

CDR3 protein: CASSRPGTDYEQYF
CDR3 DNA: TGTGCCAGTAGTAGGCCCGGGACAGACTACGAGCAGTACTTC
V gene: TRBV19
J gene: TRBJ2-7
D gene: TRBD1
clone size: .

CDR3 protein: CASSFTGANEQFF
CDR3 DNA: TGTGCCAGCAGCTTTACAGGGGCCAATGAGCAGTTCTTC
V gene: TRBV7-6
J gene: TRBJ2-1
D gene: TRBD1
clone size: few

CDR3 protein: CASSLGTGAYEQYF
CDR3 DNA: TGTGCCAGTAGCCTCGGGACAGGAGCCTACGAGCAGTACTTC
V gene: TRBV19
J gene: TRBJ2-7
D gene: TRBD1
clone size: .

CDR3 protein: CASSRMEGANTEAFF
CDR3 DNA: TGTGCCAGCAGCCGAATGGAGGGGGCGAACACTGAAGCTTTCTTT
V gene: TRBV6-5
J gene: TRBJ1-1
D gene: TRBD1
clone size: .

CDR3 protein: CASSSGQGPHEQYF
CDR3 DNA: TGCGCCAGCAGTTCGGGACAGGGCCCCCACGAGCAGTACTTC
V gene: TRBV5-1
J gene: TRBJ2-7
D gene: TRBD1
clone size: .

CDR3 protein: CATSLEAGEYEQYF
CDR3 DNA: TGTGCCACCAGCCTGGAAGCGGGGGAATACGAGCAGTACTTC
V gene: TRBV15
J gene: TRBJ2-7
D gene: TRBD2
clone size: few

CDR3 protein: CASSPQWGVTYNEQFF
CDR3 DNA: TGCGCCAGCAGCCCTCAGTGGGGGGTTACCTACAATGAGCAGTTCTTC
V gene: TRBV4-3
J gene: TRBJ2-1
D gene: .
clone size: .

CDR3 protein: CASSIQGERQPQHF
CDR3 DNA: TGTGCCAGTAGTATACAGGGGGAGCGTCAGCCCCAGCATTTT
V gene: TRBV19
J gene: TRBJ1-5
D gene: TRBD1
clone size: .

CDR3 protein: CASSEKATGVNTEAFF
CDR3 DNA: TGTGCCAGCAGTGAAAAGGCCACGGGGGTGAACACTGAAGCTTTCTTT
V gene: TRBV25-1
J gene: TRBJ1-1
D gene: .
clone size: .

CDR3 protein: CASSPGTGGRAPSGANVLTF
CDR3 DNA: TGTGCCAGTAGTCCGGGGACAGGGGGTAGGGCCCCCTCTGGGGCCAACGTCCTGACTTTC
V gene: TRBV19
J gene: TRBJ2-6
D gene: TRBD1
clone size: .

CDR3 protein: CASSLGSSGANVLTF
CDR3 DNA: TGCGCCAGCAGCTTGGGTAGCTCTGGGGCCAACGTCCTGACTTTC
V gene: TRBV5-1
J gene: TRBJ2-6
D gene: .
clone size: few

CDR3 protein: CASSYEVTSSYEQYF
CDR3 DNA: TGTGCCAGCAGTTACGAGGTGACTAGCAGCTACGAGCAGTACTTC
V gene: TRBV6-5
J gene: TRBJ2-7
D gene: TRBD2
clone size: .

CDR3 protein: CASSKPGGRAVEQFF
CDR3 DNA: TGTGCCAGCAGCAAACCAGGCGGGAGGGCGGTTGAGCAGTTCTTC
V gene: TRBV21-1
J gene: TRBJ2-1
D gene: .
clone size: .

CDR3 protein: CATRGPSRYGYTF
CDR3 DNA: TGTGCCACCAGGGGCCCCTCTCGGTATGGCTACACCTTC
V gene: TRBV7-2
J gene: TRBJ1-2
D gene: .
clone size: once